This record concerns one T cell receptor (beta chain) sequence. As yet, its antigen is unknown. These data are taken from a study of beta chain features in type 1 diabetes. Study-wide results and limits: Reduced insertions and increased deletions marked VDJ junctions in type 1 diabetes patients. cDNA sequencing could over-represent cells with high TCR expression.

This CDR3 comprises 13 residues. Germline V gene data show CDR1 as SNHLY and CDR2 as FYNNEI. The V and J ends lost 4 bases and 2 bases respectively, with 8 bases between them. Since all of the isolated RNA was reverse transcribed, expressed TCRB transcripts were what got sequenced. TCRdb keeps only in-frame clones here, not all; method: immunoSEQ multiplex PCR. The sample carries 900,000 or so clones, 17% recorded once. J is TRBJ2-5 and V is TRBV2; D is unclear. Material for sequencing was naive CD4+ T cells from blood. This receptor was obtained from a woman under 30 in good health. CDR3 in DNA: TGTGCCAGCAGTGCCGACCAACAAGAGACCCAGTACTTC. Translation gives CASSADQQETQYF.